This T cell receptor beta chain derives from a study of radiotherapy plus CTLA-4 blockade in lung cancer. Study in general: Objective responses arose in 15% to 20% of patients, and under 40% experienced disease control. Study findings and constraints: Some TCR clones had been derived from tumors. These clones expanded in peripheral blood after radiotherapy plus ipilimumab.

Of note for this clone: The antigen is undetermined.

The CDR3 contains 15 residues. V dropped 2 bases and J dropped 7 bases, with 17 bases sitting between them. Germline CDR1 MNHEY, CDR2 SMNVEV (reference sequence). Here immunoSEQ multiplex PCR was the method, and the copy in TCRdb shows in-frame clones only, minus some. The sample shows more than 55,000 clones, 77% of them seen only once. Ipilimumab CTLA-4 blockade and focal radiation were given to patients with chemo-refractory metastatic non-small-cell lung cancer. V is TRBV27 and J is TRBJ1-2, with D hard to call. The material sequenced was peripheral blood, taken from a patient treated with radiotherapy plus ipilimumab. The TCR comes from a human donor with non-small cell lung cancer who had a partial response to radiotherapy plus ipilimumab. The CDR3 loop is CASSLEQPWNTGYTF. In DNA, the CDR3 is TGTGCCAGCAGTTTAGAACAGCCATGGAATACTGGCTACACCTTC.